Shown below are 6 T cell receptor beta chains from a single sample sequenced in a study of metastatic and nonmetastatic thyroid tumors. Via MiXCR, TCRdb re-called the PCR reads. Counted here are tens of thousands of clones, under 20% occurring once; the ten biggest clones make up over 8.5%. Ahead of thyroid surgery, no patient had received treatment of any kind. The material sequenced was blood. These receptors all come from a male donor with papillary thyroid cancer or a benign thyroid nodule (not recorded which). Some clones in this sample may be carry-over from other donors' samples.

This clone has at least ten counts. The chain joins TRBV4-3 to TRBJ2-2; D possibly corresponds to TRBD1 (5 bases). V dropped 0 bases and J dropped 3 bases, with 17 bases sitting between them. Germline lookup yields CDR1 LGHNA and CDR2 YSLEER. The CDR3 is 18 amino acids. CDR3 region: CASSQEGPGSFYTGELFF. In nucleotides, the CDR3 is TGCGCCAGCAGCCAAGAAGGGCCAGGGTCCTTCTACACCGGGGAGCTGTTTTTT.

This clone was found many times. The chain combines TRBV5-6 with TRBJ2-7; 8 positions agree with TRBD1. This CDR3 contains 17 residues. Germline values: CDR1 SGHDT, CDR2 YYEEEE. The ends lost 0 bases at V and 0 bases at J; junction bases unmatched: 8. CDR3 in amino acids: CASSLVSGGLRSYEQYV. The CDR3, as DNA: TGTGCCAGCAGCTTGGTTTCAGGGGGCCTTCGCTCCTACGAGCAGTACGTC.

Points on this clone: At one boundary the junction diverges from the germline segment, which might be a read error. The chain combines TRBV11-2 with TRBJ2-2, with D perhaps TRBD1 (6 bases). Per the germline V gene, CDR1 is SGHAT and CDR2 is FQNNGV. This CDR3 has 16 residues. The chain's CDR3 is CASSPRTAQNPGELFF. The CDR3 nucleotides are TGTGCCAGCAGCCCCCGGACAGCCCAGAACCCCGGGGAGCTGTTTTTT. Full variable domain (outside the CDR3, taken from reference TRBV11-2 and TRBJ2-2): EAGVAQSPRYKIIEKRQSVAFWCNPISGHATLYWYQQILGQGPKLLIQFQNNGVVDDSQLPKDRFSAERLKGVDSTLKIQPAKLEDSAVYLCASSPRTAQNPGELFFGEGSRLTVL.

This clone was seen at least ten times. Other DNA sequences of this sample code for an identical CDR3. The chain links TRBV30 to TRBJ1-1; D is unclear. The CDR3 sequence is 13 residues long. Germline-derived CDR1 and CDR2 are GTSNPN and SVGIG (reference sequence). Trimming removed 3 bases at V and 2 bases at J, with 10 bases between. The CDR3 is CAWSLGSNTEAFF. In DNA, the CDR3 is TGTGCCTGGAGCTTGGGGAGCAACACTGAAGCTTTCTTT.

The chain uses TRBV28 and TRBJ2-1, with 9 positions matching TRBD2. V lost 3 bases to trimming and J lost 13 bases; unmatched junction nucleotides: 22. This CDR3 is built from 18 residues. Germline values: CDR1 MDHEN, CDR2 SYDVKM. The CDR3 nucleotides are TGTGCCAGCAGTTTGTCGGGCCCTAGCGGGGTATCGGGGGTTGATCAGTTCTTC. It is translated as CASSLSGPSGVSGVDQFF.

The V gene is TRBV25-1, the J gene TRBJ2-7; TRBD1 matches at 7 bases. Trimming at V came to 2 bases and at J to 3 bases, leaving 7 bases not matched to a gene. In germline, CDR1 is MGHDK, CDR2 SYGVNS. The CDR3 is 15 amino acids. CDR3 in DNA: TGTGCCAGCAGTGAAAGGTACAGGGGCGGCTACGAGCAGTACGTC. This sequence encodes CASSERYRGGYEQYV.